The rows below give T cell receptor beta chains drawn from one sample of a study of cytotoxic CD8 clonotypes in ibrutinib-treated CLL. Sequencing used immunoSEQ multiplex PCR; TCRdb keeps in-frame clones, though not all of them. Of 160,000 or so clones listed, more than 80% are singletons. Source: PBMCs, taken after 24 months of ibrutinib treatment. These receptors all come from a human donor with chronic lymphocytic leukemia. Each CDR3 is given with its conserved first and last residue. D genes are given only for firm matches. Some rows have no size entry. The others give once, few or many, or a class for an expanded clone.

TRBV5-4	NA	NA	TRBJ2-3	CASSSLTGLGTDTQYF	TGTGCCAGCAGCTCATTAACGGGGCTAGGCACAGATACGCAGTATTTT
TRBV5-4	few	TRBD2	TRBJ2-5	CASSLRGSSGREETQYF	TGTGCCAGCAGCTTGAGGGGGTCTAGCGGGAGGGAAGAGACCCAGTACTTC
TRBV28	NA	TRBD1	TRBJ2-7	CASSSRGTGTYEQYF	TGTGCCAGCAGTTCTAGGGGGACAGGGACCTACGAGCAGTACTTC
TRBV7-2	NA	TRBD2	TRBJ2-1	CASSLAGGAYNEQFF	TGTGCCAGCAGCTTAGCCGGGGGGGCCTACAATGAGCAGTTCTTC
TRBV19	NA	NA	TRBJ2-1	CASSIVGQFNEQFF	TGTGCCAGTAGTATAGTCGGACAATTCAATGAGCAGTTCTTC
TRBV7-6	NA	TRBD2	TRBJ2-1	CASSPGGGAREQFF	TGTGCCAGCAGCCCCGGCGGGGGGGCCCGTGAGCAGTTCTTC
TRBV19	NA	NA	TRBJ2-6	CASSIFHSGANVLTF	TGTGCCAGTAGTATTTTCCACTCTGGGGCCAACGTCCTGACTTTC
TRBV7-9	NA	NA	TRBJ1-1	CASSLSSVGVEAFF	TGTGCCAGCAGCTTATCCTCGGTTGGAGTTGAAGCTTTCTTT
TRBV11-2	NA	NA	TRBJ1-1	CASSLRGMWTEAFF	TGTGCCAGCAGCTTACGGGGGATGTGGACTGAAGCTTTCTTT
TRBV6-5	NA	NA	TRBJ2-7	CASRSRGYEQYF	TGTGCCAGCCGAAGCAGGGGCTACGAGCAGTACTTC
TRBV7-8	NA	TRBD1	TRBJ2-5	CASSSTGRETQYF	TGTGCCAGCAGCTCGACAGGGCGAGAGACCCAGTACTTC
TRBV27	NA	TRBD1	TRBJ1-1	CASSWTGGGTEAFF	TGTGCCAGCAGTTGGACAGGAGGGGGCACTGAAGCTTTCTTT
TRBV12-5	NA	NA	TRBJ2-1	CASGATVYNEQFF	TGTGCTAGTGGCGCTACTGTCTACAATGAGCAGTTCTTC
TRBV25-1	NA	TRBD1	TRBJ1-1	CASSEYQTGAGTEAFF	TGTGCCAGCAGTGAATATCAGACAGGGGCGGGCACTGAAGCTTTCTTT
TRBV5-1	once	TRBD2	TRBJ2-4	CASSPIAGSAYKNIQYF	TGCGCCAGCAGCCCGATAGCGGGAAGTGCCTACAAAAACATTCAGTACTTC
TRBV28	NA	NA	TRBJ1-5	CASSLRGGVDQPQHF	TGTGCCAGCAGCCTCCGGGGAGGTGTAGATCAGCCCCAGCATTTT
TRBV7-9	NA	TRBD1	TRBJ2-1	CASSAGGKYNEQFF	TGTGCCAGCAGCGCAGGGGGCAAGTACAATGAGCAGTTCTTC
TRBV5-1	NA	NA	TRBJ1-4	CASSLGAGEEKLFF	TGCGCCAGCAGCTTGGGGGCAGGGGAGGAGAAACTGTTTTTT
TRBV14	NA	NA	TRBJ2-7	CASSQAGFEQYF	TGTGCCAGCAGCCAAGCCGGGTTCGAGCAGTACTTC
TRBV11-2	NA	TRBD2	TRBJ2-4	CASSPQAGGVESIQYF	TGTGCCAGCAGCCCCCAGGCGGGAGGCGTGGAGAGCATTCAGTACTTC
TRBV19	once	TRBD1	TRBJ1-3	CASRRGPGNTIYF	TGTGCCAGTAGGAGGGGGCCTGGAAACACCATATATTTT
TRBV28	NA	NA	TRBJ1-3	CASSLQGAGNTIYF	TGTGCCAGCAGTTTACAGGGTGCTGGAAACACCATATATTTT
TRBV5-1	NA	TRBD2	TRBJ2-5	CASSSSPGTGGGETQYF	TGCGCCAGCAGCTCCTCTCCCGGGACGGGGGGAGGAGAGACCCAGTACTTC
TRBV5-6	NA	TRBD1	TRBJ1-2	CASSSQGVLVDGYTF	TGTGCCAGCAGCTCCCAGGGGGTCTTAGTAGATGGCTACACCTTC
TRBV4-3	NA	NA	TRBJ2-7	CASSQEWGLREQYF	TGCGCCAGCAGCCAAGAGTGGGGATTAAGGGAGCAGTACTTC
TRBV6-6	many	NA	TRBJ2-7	CASLLGAGEEQYF	TGTGCCAGCTTATTGGGGGCAGGGGAAGAGCAGTACTTC
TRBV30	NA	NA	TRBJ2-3	CAWNWGGPHAGTQYF	TGTGCCTGGAACTGGGGCGGGCCACATGCTGGTACGCAGTATTTT
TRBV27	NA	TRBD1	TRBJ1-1	CASSRQGVGMTEAFF	TGTGCCAGCAGCCGACAGGGGGTAGGAATGACTGAAGCTTTCTTT
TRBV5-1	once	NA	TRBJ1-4	CASSFGRLNEKLFF	TGCGCCAGCAGCTTCGGGCGGCTTAATGAAAAACTGTTTTTT
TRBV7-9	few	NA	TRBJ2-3	CASSLAQGADTQYF	TGTGCCAGCAGCTTAGCGCAAGGGGCAGATACGCAGTATTTT
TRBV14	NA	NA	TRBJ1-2	CASSPGGVGANYGYTF	TGTGCCAGCAGCCCCGGAGGGGTCGGAGCTAACTATGGCTACACCTTC
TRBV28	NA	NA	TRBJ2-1	CATRQGGGNEQFF	TGTGCCACCCGACAGGGAGGGGGAAATGAGCAGTTCTTC
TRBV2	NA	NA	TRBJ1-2	CASSEAEAGNRNYGYTF	TGTGCCAGCAGTGAAGCGGAGGCAGGGAATAGAAATTATGGCTACACCTTC
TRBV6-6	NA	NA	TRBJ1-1	CASSYSRTVEAFF	TGTGCCAGCAGTTACTCAAGGACAGTTGAAGCTTTCTTT
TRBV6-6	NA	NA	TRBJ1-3	CASSYYGGVTGNTIYF	TGTGCCAGCAGTTATTATGGGGGGGTGACTGGAAACACCATATATTTT
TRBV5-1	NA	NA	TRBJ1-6	CASSLAGGDSSPLHF	TGCGCCAGCAGCTTGGCCGGTGGGGATAGTTCACCCCTCCACTTT
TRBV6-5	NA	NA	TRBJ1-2	CASSSPRGESYGYTF	TGTGCCAGCAGTTCCCCTCGGGGGGAAAGTTATGGCTACACCTTC
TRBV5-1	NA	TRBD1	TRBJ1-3	CASSQPTGVGNTIYF	TGCGCCAGCAGCCAACCGACAGGGGTTGGAAACACCATATATTTT
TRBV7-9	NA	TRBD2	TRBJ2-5	CASSSRRTSGKETQYF	TGTGCCAGCAGCTCTCGCCGGACTAGCGGGAAGGAGACCCAGTACTTC
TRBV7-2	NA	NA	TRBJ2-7	CASSLGGGSYEQYF	TGTGCCAGCAGCTTAGGTGGGGGCTCCTACGAGCAGTACTTC
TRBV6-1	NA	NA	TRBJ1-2	CASSGQNYGYTF	TGTGCCAGCAGTGGACAGAACTATGGCTACACCTTC
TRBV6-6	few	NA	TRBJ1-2	CASSYSPGAGGYTF	TGTGCCAGCAGTTACTCTCCAGGGGCCGGAGGCTACACCTTC
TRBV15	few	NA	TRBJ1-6	CATSIQPNSPLHF	TGTGCCACCAGCATACAGCCTAATTCACCCCTCCACTTT
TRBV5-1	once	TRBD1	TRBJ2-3	CASSLAQGADTQYF	TGCGCCAGCAGCCTAGCACAGGGGGCAGATACGCAGTATTTT
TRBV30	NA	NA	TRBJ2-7	CAWSKGGLNNYEQYF	TGTGCCTGGAGTAAAGGGGGGCTGAACAACTACGAGCAGTACTTC
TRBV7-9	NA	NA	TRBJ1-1	CASSLEGVGNTEAFF	TGTGCCAGCAGCTTAGAGGGGGTAGGGAACACTGAAGCTTTCTTT
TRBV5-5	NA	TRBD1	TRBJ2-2	CASLGQGNTGELFF	TGTGCCAGCCTCGGACAGGGGAACACCGGGGAGCTGTTTTTT
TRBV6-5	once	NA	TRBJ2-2	CASRFTVNTGELFF	TGTGCCAGCAGGTTTACGGTGAACACCGGGGAGCTGTTTTTT
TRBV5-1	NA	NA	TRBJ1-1	CASRESGMNTEAFF	TGCGCCAGCAGGGAGTCTGGGATGAACACTGAAGCTTTCTTT
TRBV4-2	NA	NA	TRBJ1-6	CASSQDTGTRGSPLHF	TGTGCCAGCAGCCAAGATACGGGGACCCGGGGGTCACCCCTCCACTTT
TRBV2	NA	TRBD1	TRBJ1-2	CASRRQGAANYGYTF	TGTGCCAGCAGGAGACAGGGGGCGGCCAACTATGGCTACACCTTC
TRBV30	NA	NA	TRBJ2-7	CAWRPQGSSYEQYF	TGTGCCTGGAGGCCACAGGGAAGCTCCTACGAGCAGTACTTC
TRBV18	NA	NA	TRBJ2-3	CASSLRTSTDTQYF	TGTGCCAGCTCACTCAGGACTAGCACAGATACGCAGTATTTT
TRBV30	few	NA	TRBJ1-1	CAWNRPTEAFF	TGTGCCTGGAACCGACCCACTGAAGCTTTCTTT
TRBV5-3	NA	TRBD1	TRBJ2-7	CARSGETGGEQYF	TGTGCCAGAAGCGGGGAGACAGGGGGTGAGCAGTACTTC
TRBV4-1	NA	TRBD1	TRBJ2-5	CASSQFWDSEGTQYF	TGCGCCAGCAGCCAATTCTGGGACAGCGAAGGGACCCAGTACTTC
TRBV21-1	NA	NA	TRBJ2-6	CASSKVRDRGNSGANVLTF	TGTGCCAGCAGCAAAGTGCGGGACAGGGGAAACTCTGGGGCCAACGTCCTGACTTTC
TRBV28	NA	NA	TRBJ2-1	CASSFGGLYNEQFF	TGTGCCAGCAGTTTCGGGGGGCTCTACAATGAGCAGTTCTTC